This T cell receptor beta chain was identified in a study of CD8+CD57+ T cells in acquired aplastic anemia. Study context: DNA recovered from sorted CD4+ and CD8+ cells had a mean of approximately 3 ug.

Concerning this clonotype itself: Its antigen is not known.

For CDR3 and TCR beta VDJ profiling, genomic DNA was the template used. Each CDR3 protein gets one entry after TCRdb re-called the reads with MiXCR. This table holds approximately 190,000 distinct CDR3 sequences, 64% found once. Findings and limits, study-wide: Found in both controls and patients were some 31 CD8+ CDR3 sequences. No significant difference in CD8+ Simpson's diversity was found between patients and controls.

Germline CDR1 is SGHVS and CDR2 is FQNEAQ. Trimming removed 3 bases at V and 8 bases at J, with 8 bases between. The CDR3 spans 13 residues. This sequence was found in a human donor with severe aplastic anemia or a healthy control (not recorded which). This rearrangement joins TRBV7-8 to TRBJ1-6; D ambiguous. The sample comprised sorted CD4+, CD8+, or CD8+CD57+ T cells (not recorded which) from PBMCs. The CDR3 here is CASSFSGDSPLHF. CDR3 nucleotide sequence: TGTGCCAGCAGCTTCTCTGGGGATTCACCCCTCCACTTT.